Sequencing of this T cell receptor beta chain was carried out in a study of early stage breast cancer tumors (dated by TCRdb to 2016 to 2017). With regard to the full study: Of the roughly 16 invasive breast tumors, roughly eleven were found to be estrogen receptor-positive, progesterone receptor-positive and HER2-negative. About 70% of the 12 ER+/PR+/HER2- tumors were invasive ductal carcinomas, while the other four were invasive lobular carcinomas. On average, each sample got about 10-fold read coverage. The samples as a whole yielded about 2,400,000 detected templates, corresponding to roughly 1.1 million unique clonotypes.

Beyond this particular receptor, the publication reports: Sequencing bulk genomic DNA from unsorted cells could not capture chain pairing or functional markers like CD4, CD8 and FOXP3. Analysis by tumor subtype was prevented by the small cohort size. Enriched TCRB sequences shared across patients were found to be mostly commonly generated sequences that were unlikely to play an important role in the tumor microenvironment. Tumors showed roughly 2.7-fold higher T cell density and higher clonality than adjacent normal breast tissue. Repertoires from blood and normal breast were more alike than repertoires from blood and tumor, and in about 90% of the 16 patients, comparing each tissue with blood separated tumor from normal.

About 18-55 mg of tumor tissue was diced and typically yielded more than 2.5 ug of DNA. The study profiled bulk TCR beta-chain repertoires in matched peripheral blood, tumor and adjacent normal breast tissue taken from more than 15 patients with early-stage breast cancer. Once resection was done, tumor tissue identified by eye was cut out and put into prechilled RNAlater. Tumor tissue (about 18-55 mg) was diced and homogenized in RLTplus buffer with beta-mercaptoethanol and antifoaming agent using a TissueLyser II. The Qiagen AllPrep DNA/RNA Mini kit was used to extract genomic DNA. As for this clone: It has no known antigen specificity. Base qualities were left out, and no much larger clone turns up one base away.

Each sample was amplified in two independent genomic DNA replicates, using 0.5 to 0.65 ug for blood and about 1.5 ug for tumor or normal breast. TCRB sequencing of genomic DNA was carried out with the ImmunoSeq Intro kit according to the manufacturer's instructions. Multiplex PCR ran about 29 cycles with proprietary primers and spike-in control sequences for absolute quantification. Single-end 150-bp reads were used to sequence an 87-bp fragment spanning the CDR3 and the flanking V and J genes. Seven samples, with two replicates for each sample, were multiplexed per lane of an Illumina MiSeq using version 3.0 chemistry. On the authors' methods: Raw data were processed with the vendor's proprietary pipeline, and both replicates were merged into a single result per sample. Clonotypes were defined as productive rearrangements sharing the V-gene family, CDR3 amino acid sequence and J-gene segment. Clonality was computed as 1 minus the normalized Shannon entropy (Pielou evenness) of TCRB abundances. T cell density was estimated by dividing total templates by the number of input cells inferred from the DNA input amount. Total repertoire diversity and clonality were estimated with Recon using default parameters. Clonotypes with over 0.1% abundance in tumor and at least 32-fold higher abundance in tumor than in normal breast were defined as tumor-enriched. The immuneACCESS repertoire file appears here via TCRdb, limited to in-frame rearrangements. These files lack a portion of the clones; in checked studies, under half of the deficit traces to unresolved V genes, and the cause of the others is not known. V and J calls and clone size come straight from that table; D and trimming were deduced from the DNA. Recorded for this sample are fewer than 30,000 clones; roughly 50% of them occurred a single time. The ten largest make up more than 7% of the sample.

This TCR was sampled from a person between 50 and 60 years old with breast cancer. The sample taken for sequencing was breast tumor tissue.

Here is the DNA: TGCGCCAGCAGCCCCCAGCGGGAAACTTACAATGAGCAGTTCTTC. Translated, it gives CASSPQRETYNEQFF. The receptor chain draws on TRBV5-1 and TRBJ2-1, with TRBD2 identical over 7 junction bases. From the cysteine through the phenylalanine, the CDR3 covers 15 amino acids. CDR3 DNA is the only sequence kept; it has 45 bases, read in frame from the first base. V lost 4 bases and J lost 4 bases, and the count of bases not matched to a germline gene is 8. CDR1 and CDR2 were assigned from the germline V gene as SGHRS and YFSETQ.